Listed below are T cell receptor beta chains from one sample, sequenced in a study of cytomegalovirus exposure and HLA in healthy donors. Libraries were prepared by immunoSEQ multiplex PCR; TCRdb keeps only in-frame clonotypes and omits some of them. The sample contains under 150,000 clones, around 81% of which appear only once. The specimen sequenced was PBMCs. Source of these receptors: a man aged 18-30 years in good health and CMV-seronegative. CDR3s include the opening cysteine and the closing phenylalanine or tryptophan.

CDR3aa,j_gene,v_gene
CASSYTGIVPNTEAFF,TRBJ1-1,TRBV6-6
CASSLDRGRNEQFF,TRBJ2-1,TRBV7-2
CSVEGQYGYTF,TRBJ1-2,TRBV29-1
CAWSGDTEAFF,TRBJ1-1,TRBV30
CASSPGQGGNQPQHF,TRBJ1-5,TRBV7-2
CASSQDGAGGNYNSPLHF,TRBJ1-6,TRBV4-1
CAWIEGSAEAFF,TRBJ1-1,TRBV30
CASSFGQQETQYF,TRBJ2-5,TRBV9
CASTNRGNTGELFF,TRBJ2-2,TRBV4-3
CASSVDITGGSPLHF,TRBJ1-6,TRBV9
CASSLSETQYF,TRBJ2-5,TRBV7-2
CASSDPRRGGNEKLFF,TRBJ1-4,TRBV9
CASRTATGLSNEKLFF,TRBJ1-4,TRBV7-9
CASSGGDREASPLHF,TRBJ1-6,TRBV7-9
CASSRGETSGNIQYF,TRBJ2-4,TRBV6-5
CASSPGGPANYGYTF,TRBJ1-2,TRBV25-1
CASSLRTLGGQTYGYTF,TRBJ1-2,TRBV5-5
CASSQDRLNQPQHF,TRBJ1-5,TRBV4-3
CSVDTDRHYGYTF,TRBJ1-2,TRBV29-1
CASSQRTGHYEQYF,TRBJ2-7,TRBV4-3
CASSQESSPDTQYF,TRBJ2-3,TRBV4-2
CASGWTGGAAEAFF,TRBJ1-1,TRBV12-5
CASSESTGFNSPLHF,TRBJ1-6,TRBV10-1
CAYRGQPNYEQYF,TRBJ2-7,TRBV5-4
CASRQTGGNTIYF,TRBJ1-3,TRBV6-1
CASSQETAFTQYF,TRBJ2-3,TRBV4-1
CASSLVTSTYNEQFF,TRBJ2-1,TRBV7-2
CASSASLGTGSGTEAFF,TRBJ1-1,TRBV9
CASSYGQELYTF,TRBJ1-2,TRBV6-5
CAWSGDRPTDTQYF,TRBJ2-3,TRBV30
CASSTLLAWTF,TRBJ1-2,TRBV19
CASSRRAEFDYGYTF,TRBJ1-2,TRBV7-9
CASSGQGGNEQYF,TRBJ2-7,TRBV18
CASSEYLGNYGYTF,TRBJ1-2,TRBV6-1
CASSQEPLGQTYEQYF,TRBJ2-7,TRBV4-3
CASSAGTYGYTF,TRBJ1-2,TRBV2
CASSLGLAGGQETQYF,TRBJ2-5,TRBV11-2
CASSLFEGFGQPQHF,TRBJ1-5,TRBV7-6
CASSPYGTGDEKLFF,TRBJ1-4,TRBV7-9
CASSASPGTGEPQHF,TRBJ1-5,TRBV9
CASSSTGDGNTIYF,TRBJ1-3,TRBV5-1
CAWVPLAGGSGTQYF,TRBJ2-3,TRBV30
CASSPGERFEPQHF,TRBJ1-5,TRBV9
CASHRTGNTEAFF,TRBJ1-1,TRBV10-2
CAWKPGTGGEKLFF,TRBJ1-4,TRBV30
CASSIGGGSVETQYF,TRBJ2-5,TRBV19
CASSSRPPAGQDNEQFF,TRBJ2-1,TRBV5-1